Given below is one T cell receptor (beta chain) in context. Germline is not matched at one junction end, which may reflect a read error. The record originates from a study of blood T cells in healthy people across ages. Germline values: CDR1 DFQATT, CDR2 SNEGSKA (reference sequence). The CDR3 totals 17 residues. Alongside a J-beta primer mix, a sample-barcoded 5' primer served in a second PCR lasting about 6 to 12 cycles. TCRdb re-derived calls from the 5' RACE reads in MiXCR, one entry per CDR3 protein. The table has 1.5 million to 1.8 million distinct CDR3 sequences, 35% to 45% seen once. The chain has TRBV20-1 and TRBJ1-6, with 9 bases fitting TRBD1. This TCR came from a woman aged 18-29 years in good health. The sample was blood. For the CDR3, the DNA is TGCAGTGCTAGAGATGGGGGACAGGGCTTCTATAGTTCACCCCTCCACTTT. Its translation: CSARDGGQGFYSSPLHF.